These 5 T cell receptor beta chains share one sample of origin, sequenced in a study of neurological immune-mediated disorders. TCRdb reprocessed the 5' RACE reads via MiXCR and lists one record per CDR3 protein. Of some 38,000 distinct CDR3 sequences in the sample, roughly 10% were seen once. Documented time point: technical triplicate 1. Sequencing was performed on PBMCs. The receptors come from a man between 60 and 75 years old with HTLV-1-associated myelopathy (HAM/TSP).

In DNA, the CDR3 is TGTGCCAGCAGTTTTCAGCCCGAAAACAATGAGCAGTTCTTC. Translation gives CASSFQPENNEQFF. The genes are TRBV12-3 or TRBV12-4 and TRBJ2-1; D unresolved. The V gene lost 3 bases and the J gene lost 5 bases, with 11 bases spanning the gap. This CDR3 comprises 14 residues.

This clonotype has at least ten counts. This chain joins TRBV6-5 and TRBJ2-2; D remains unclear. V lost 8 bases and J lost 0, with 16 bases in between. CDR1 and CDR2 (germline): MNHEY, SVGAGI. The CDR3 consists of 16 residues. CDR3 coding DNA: TGTGCCAGCCGTAATAATCGGGCCTCGAACACCGGGGAGCTGTTTTTT. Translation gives CASRNNRASNTGELFF.

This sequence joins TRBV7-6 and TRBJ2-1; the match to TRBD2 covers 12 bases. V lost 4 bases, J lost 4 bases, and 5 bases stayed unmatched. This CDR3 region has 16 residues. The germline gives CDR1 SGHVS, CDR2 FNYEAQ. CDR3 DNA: TGTGCCAGCAGCTCTTTAGGGACTAGCGGGTACAATGAGCAGTTCTTC. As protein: CASSSLGTSGYNEQFF.

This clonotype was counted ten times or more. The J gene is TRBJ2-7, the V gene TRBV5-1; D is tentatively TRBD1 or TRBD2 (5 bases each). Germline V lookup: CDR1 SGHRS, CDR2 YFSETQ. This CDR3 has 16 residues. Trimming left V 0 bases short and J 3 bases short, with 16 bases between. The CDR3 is CASSLGWQGTSYEQYF. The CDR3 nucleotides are TGCGCCAGCAGCTTGGGTTGGCAGGGCACTAGCTACGAGCAGTACTTC.

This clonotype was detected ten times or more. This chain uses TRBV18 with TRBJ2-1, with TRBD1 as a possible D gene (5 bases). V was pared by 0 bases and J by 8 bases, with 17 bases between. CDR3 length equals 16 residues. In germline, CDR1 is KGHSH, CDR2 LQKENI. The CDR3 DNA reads TGTGCCAGCTCACCACCTGGATACCAGGGATACGATGAGCAGTTCTTC. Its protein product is CASSPPGYQGYDEQFF.